One sample yielded the 2 T cell receptor beta chains listed below, sequenced in a study of Ad26.COV2.S vaccination and SARS-CoV-2 variants. Sequencing used immunoSEQ multiplex PCR; TCRdb keeps in-frame clones, though not all of them. This sample has fewer than 150,000 clones, with about nine tenths found just once. This sample comprised peripheral blood, obtained after recovery from COVID-19. Receptors originate from a human donor who had recovered from COVID-19.

The V call is TRBV5-1, the J call TRBJ2-7, with 10 bases fitting TRBD1. Germline values: CDR1 SGHRS, CDR2 YFSETQ. The CDR3 totals 14 residues. With V trimmed by 2 bases and J by 3 bases, 2 bases remained unmatched. The CDR3 region is CASSFGTGVYEQYF. The CDR3 DNA is TGCGCCAGCAGCTTCGGGACAGGGGTCTACGAGCAGTACTTC.

The chain employs TRBV5-1 and TRBJ2-7, with 9 bases matching TRBD1. Germline V lookup: CDR1 SGHRS, CDR2 YFSETQ. The CDR3 runs to 13 residues. V lost 4 bases, J lost 3 bases, and 2 bases stayed unmatched. The CDR3 loop is CASSTGGYYEQYF. The CDR3 DNA is TGCGCCAGCAGCACAGGGGGCTACTACGAGCAGTACTTC.